This is a list of T cell receptor beta chains from one sample in a study of blood T cell repertoires in COVID-19. Here immunoSEQ multiplex PCR was the method, and the copy in TCRdb shows in-frame clones only, minus some. The sample includes 400,000 to 500,000 clones, nearly 90% of them seen just once. The specimen was PBMCs or T cells enriched from blood (not recorded which). These receptors were obtained from a woman aged 18-30 years who had been exposed to COVID-19. Each CDR3 is given with its conserved first and last residue. A D gene is named only where the DNA matches it firmly. Size tells how often a clone was seen (once, few, many) or the class of an expanded clone, and some rows leave it out.

v_gene: TRBV7-9; abundance: .; d_gene: .; j_gene: TRBJ1-4; CDR3aa: CASSPDRILGEKLFF; CDR3nt: TGTGCCAGCAGCCCAGACAGGATCCTAGGGGAAAAACTGTTTTTT
v_gene: TRBV29-1; abundance: .; d_gene: .; j_gene: TRBJ1-1; CDR3aa: CSAKGTTGPRTEAFF; CDR3nt: TGCAGCGCCAAAGGGACTACAGGGCCGAGGACTGAAGCTTTCTTT
v_gene: TRBV19; abundance: .; d_gene: TRBD1; j_gene: TRBJ1-1; CDR3aa: CASRRTGEAFF; CDR3nt: TGTGCCAGTCGAAGGACAGGTGAAGCTTTCTTT
v_gene: TRBV5-1; abundance: .; d_gene: .; j_gene: TRBJ1-4; CDR3aa: CASSLIPVGGGEKLFF; CDR3nt: TGCGCCAGCAGCTTGATCCCGGTGGGAGGAGGTGAAAAACTGTTTTTT
v_gene: TRBV27; abundance: .; d_gene: TRBD2; j_gene: TRBJ2-5; CDR3aa: CASSGPGGTQETQYF; CDR3nt: TGTGCCAGCAGTGGCCCGGGGGGTACACAAGAGACCCAGTACTTC
v_gene: TRBV12-2; abundance: .; d_gene: .; j_gene: TRBJ2-5; CDR3aa: CASRPLAGPQETQYF; CDR3nt: TGTGCAAGTCGACCACTAGCGGGGCCTCAAGAGACCCAGTACTTC
v_gene: TRBV28; abundance: few; d_gene: .; j_gene: TRBJ1-2; CDR3aa: CASSPGQRHYGYTF; CDR3nt: TGTGCCAGCAGTCCAGGACAGCGGCACTATGGCTACACCTTC
v_gene: TRBV5-1; abundance: .; d_gene: .; j_gene: TRBJ2-5; CDR3aa: CASNVQGRETQYF; CDR3nt: TGCGCCAGCAACGTACAGGGACGGGAGACCCAGTACTTC
v_gene: TRBV18; abundance: .; d_gene: TRBD1; j_gene: TRBJ1-5; CDR3aa: CASSPDRDIQPQHF; CDR3nt: TGTGCCAGCTCACCGGACAGGGATATTCAGCCCCAGCATTTT
v_gene: TRBV18; abundance: .; d_gene: TRBD1; j_gene: TRBJ2-1; CDR3aa: CASFRQGAPYNEQFF; CDR3nt: TGTGCCAGCTTCAGACAGGGGGCGCCCTACAATGAGCAGTTCTTC
v_gene: TRBV11-1; abundance: once; d_gene: TRBD2; j_gene: TRBJ2-5; CDR3aa: CASSERLAGEETQYF; CDR3nt: TGTGCCAGCAGTGAGAGACTAGCGGGGGAAGAGACCCAGTACTTC
v_gene: TRBV27; abundance: .; d_gene: .; j_gene: TRBJ2-6; CDR3aa: CASRRDGANVLTF; CDR3nt: TGTGCCAGCAGAAGAGATGGGGCCAACGTCCTGACTTTC
v_gene: TRBV24-1; abundance: few; d_gene: TRBD2; j_gene: TRBJ2-3; CDR3aa: CATSVTTSGSTDTQYF; CDR3nt: TGTGCCACCAGTGTTACGACTAGCGGGAGCACAGATACGCAGTATTTT
v_gene: TRBV21-1; abundance: .; d_gene: .; j_gene: TRBJ2-5; CDR3aa: CASSKGDRSQETQYF; CDR3nt: TGTGCCAGCAGCAAAGGTGACAGGTCCCAAGAGACCCAGTACTTC
v_gene: TRBV7-9; abundance: .; d_gene: .; j_gene: TRBJ1-6; CDR3aa: CASSLDQGHSPLHF; CDR3nt: TGTGCCAGCAGCTTAGACCAGGGGCACTCACCCCTCCACTTT
v_gene: TRBV29-1; abundance: .; d_gene: .; j_gene: TRBJ1-2; CDR3aa: CSVEEIQQSGGYTF; CDR3nt: TGCAGCGTTGAAGAGATACAGCAATCTGGTGGCTACACCTTC
v_gene: TRBV10-2; abundance: .; d_gene: TRBD2; j_gene: TRBJ2-3; CDR3aa: CASSEILAGVVDTQYF; CDR3nt: TGCGCCAGCAGTGAGATCCTAGCGGGAGTTGTAGATACGCAGTATTTT
v_gene: TRBV1; abundance: .; d_gene: .; j_gene: TRBJ2-1; CDR3aa: CTSSQDSKGERGYNEQFF; CDR3nt: TGCACCAGCAGCCAGGACTCCAAGGGCGAGCGGGGGTACAATGAGCAGTTCTTC
v_gene: TRBV28; abundance: .; d_gene: TRBD1; j_gene: TRBJ1-5; CDR3aa: CATAGGWQPQHF; CDR3nt: TGTGCCACGGCAGGGGGATGGCAGCCCCAGCATTTT
v_gene: TRBV4-1; abundance: .; d_gene: TRBD2; j_gene: TRBJ2-2; CDR3aa: CASSQGLIGGSTGELFF; CDR3nt: TGCGCCAGCAGCCAAGGGTTGATCGGGGGGAGCACCGGGGAGCTGTTTTTT
v_gene: TRBV3-1/TRBV3-2; abundance: .; d_gene: .; j_gene: TRBJ2-5; CDR3aa: CASSQDNTGLMTQYF; CDR3nt: TGTGCCAGCAGCCAAGATAATACAGGGCTCATGACCCAGTACTTC
v_gene: TRBV5-1; abundance: .; d_gene: .; j_gene: TRBJ1-6; CDR3aa: CASSLATLANSPLHF; CDR3nt: TGCGCCAGCAGCTTGGCGACACTTGCTAATTCACCCCTCCACTTT
v_gene: TRBV18; abundance: .; d_gene: .; j_gene: TRBJ2-1; CDR3aa: CASSPVVDNEQFF; CDR3nt: TGTGCCAGCTCTCCCGTAGTGGACAATGAGCAGTTCTTC
v_gene: TRBV28; abundance: .; d_gene: .; j_gene: TRBJ1-6; CDR3aa: CASTPPAQGSSYNSPLHF; CDR3nt: TGTGCCAGCACCCCCCCGGCCCAGGGGAGCTCCTATAATTCACCCCTCCACTTT
v_gene: TRBV4-2; abundance: .; d_gene: .; j_gene: TRBJ1-1; CDR3aa: CASSRQAEAFF; CDR3nt: TGTGCCAGCAGCAGACAGGCAGAAGCTTTCTTT
v_gene: TRBV10-3; abundance: .; d_gene: TRBD1; j_gene: TRBJ1-6; CDR3aa: CAISGGGPSPLHF; CDR3nt: TGTGCCATAAGCGGAGGGGGCCCCTCACCCCTCCACTTT
v_gene: TRBV25-1; abundance: .; d_gene: .; j_gene: TRBJ1-1; CDR3aa: CASSVSNTEAFF; CDR3nt: TGTGCCAGCAGTGTATCGAACACTGAAGCTTTCTTT
v_gene: TRBV19; abundance: .; d_gene: .; j_gene: TRBJ2-5; CDR3aa: CASSKEQNRVGETQYF; CDR3nt: TGTGCCAGTAGTAAGGAACAGAACAGGGTGGGAGAGACCCAGTACTTC
v_gene: TRBV18; abundance: .; d_gene: TRBD1; j_gene: TRBJ2-7; CDR3aa: CASSPSVDRERSYEQYF; CDR3nt: TGTGCCAGCTCACCCTCCGTTGACAGGGAAAGATCCTACGAGCAGTACTTC
v_gene: TRBV19; abundance: .; d_gene: TRBD1; j_gene: TRBJ1-6; CDR3aa: CATGDRYNSPLHF; CDR3nt: TGTGCCACAGGGGACAGGTATAATTCACCCCTCCACTTT
v_gene: TRBV6-2/TRBV6-3; abundance: .; d_gene: TRBD1; j_gene: TRBJ2-5; CDR3aa: CASSYSAGGRETQYF; CDR3nt: TGTGCCAGCAGTTACTCGGCAGGGGGTCGAGAGACCCAGTACTTC
v_gene: TRBV19; abundance: .; d_gene: TRBD1; j_gene: TRBJ1-5; CDR3aa: CASSTNRGRVNQPQHF; CDR3nt: TGTGCCAGTAGTACTAACAGGGGGCGCGTCAATCAGCCCCAGCATTTT
v_gene: TRBV18; abundance: .; d_gene: TRBD1; j_gene: TRBJ2-5; CDR3aa: CASSPQTGMETQYF; CDR3nt: TGTGCCAGCTCACCGCAGACAGGGATGGAGACCCAGTACTTC
v_gene: TRBV29-1; abundance: few; d_gene: TRBD1; j_gene: TRBJ1-2; CDR3aa: CSVDQPGGLGYTF; CDR3nt: TGCAGCGTTGATCAGCCAGGGGGCCTCGGCTACACCTTC
v_gene: TRBV6-5; abundance: once; d_gene: TRBD1; j_gene: TRBJ2-7; CDR3aa: CASSPGTGSREQYF; CDR3nt: TGTGCCAGCAGTCCGGGGACAGGGTCGAGGGAGCAGTACTTC
v_gene: TRBV4-1; abundance: .; d_gene: .; j_gene: TRBJ2-1; CDR3aa: CASSPPRGQDSSYNEQFF; CDR3nt: TGCGCCAGCAGCCCCCCTCGTGGGCAGGACAGCTCCTACAATGAGCAGTTCTTC
v_gene: TRBV25-1; abundance: few; d_gene: .; j_gene: TRBJ1-6; CDR3aa: CATSGQGSPLHF; CDR3nt: TGTGCCACCTCGGGACAAGGATCCCCCCTCCACTTT
v_gene: TRBV10-3; abundance: .; d_gene: .; j_gene: TRBJ1-2; CDR3aa: CAISQSYTLRGYTF; CDR3nt: TGTGCCATCAGTCAGTCTTACACGTTGAGGGGCTACACCTTC
v_gene: TRBV7-2; abundance: .; d_gene: TRBD1; j_gene: TRBJ1-6; CDR3aa: CASSLRDSYNSPLHF; CDR3nt: TGTGCCAGCAGCCTCCGGGACAGCTATAATTCACCCCTCCACTTT
v_gene: TRBV7-9; abundance: .; d_gene: TRBD1; j_gene: TRBJ2-3; CDR3aa: CASSLVGGDGTDTQYF; CDR3nt: TGTGCCAGCAGCTTAGTAGGGGGCGACGGAACAGATACGCAGTATTTT
v_gene: TRBV28; abundance: .; d_gene: TRBD2; j_gene: TRBJ2-1; CDR3aa: CASSATSGSSSSYNEQFF; CDR3nt: TGTGCCAGCAGTGCCACTAGCGGGAGCTCGAGCTCCTACAATGAGCAGTTCTTC
v_gene: TRBV7-9; abundance: .; d_gene: .; j_gene: TRBJ2-7; CDR3aa: CASSSREGWQYF; CDR3nt: TGTGCCAGCAGCTCCCGGGAAGGATGGCAGTACTTC
v_gene: TRBV7-8; abundance: .; d_gene: .; j_gene: TRBJ2-7; CDR3aa: CASSLVDIYEQYF; CDR3nt: TGTGCCAGCAGCTTAGTGGACATCTACGAGCAGTACTTC
v_gene: TRBV5-5; abundance: .; d_gene: .; j_gene: TRBJ1-4; CDR3aa: CASSLGTGRGTNEKLFF; CDR3nt: TGTGCCAGCAGCTTGGGTACAGGGCGAGGTACTAATGAAAAACTGTTTTTT
v_gene: TRBV9; abundance: .; d_gene: .; j_gene: TRBJ2-2; CDR3aa: CASSVARGRNPGELFF; CDR3nt: TGTGCCAGCAGCGTAGCTCGCGGGCGAAACCCCGGGGAGCTGTTTTTT
v_gene: TRBV3-1/TRBV3-2; abundance: .; d_gene: TRBD2; j_gene: TRBJ2-1; CDR3aa: CASSQYTSGFYNEQFF; CDR3nt: TGTGCCAGCAGCCAATATACTAGCGGGTTCTACAATGAGCAGTTCTTC
v_gene: TRBV7-9; abundance: .; d_gene: TRBD1; j_gene: TRBJ2-2; CDR3aa: CASSLLGQARTGELFF; CDR3nt: TGTGCCAGCAGCTTACTGGGACAGGCCCGCACCGGGGAGCTGTTTTTT
v_gene: TRBV5-1; abundance: .; d_gene: .; j_gene: TRBJ2-1; CDR3aa: CASSLVTVNEQFF; CDR3nt: TGCGCCAGCAGCTTGGTGACAGTTAATGAGCAGTTCTTC
v_gene: TRBV29-1; abundance: .; d_gene: TRBD2; j_gene: TRBJ2-7; CDR3aa: CSVVGSGSGEQYF; CDR3nt: TGCAGCGTTGTGGGTAGCGGGAGCGGCGAGCAGTACTTC
v_gene: TRBV6-2/TRBV6-3; abundance: .; d_gene: .; j_gene: TRBJ1-1; CDR3aa: CASSKRGVAFF; CDR3nt: TGTGCCAGCAGTAAGCGGGGGGTCGCTTTCTTT
v_gene: TRBV7-9; abundance: .; d_gene: TRBD2; j_gene: TRBJ2-2; CDR3aa: CASSHRTSGGLNTGELFF; CDR3nt: TGTGCCAGCAGCCACCGGACTAGCGGGGGTCTTAACACCGGGGAGCTGTTTTTT